This T cell receptor beta chain was identified in a study of response to subunit inactivated influenza vaccine. Germline CDR1 reads DFQATT; CDR2 reads SNEGSKA (reference sequence). CDR3 length: 14 residues. Losses at the gene ends were 1 base for V and 6 bases for J; bases not matched to a gene: 6. This clonotype was seen ten or more times. TCRdb passed the RT-PCR reads through MiXCR, listing each CDR3 protein once. Among some 520,000 distinct CDR3 sequences listed, more than 15% were seen once. The sequencing used CD4+ T cells sorted from PBMCs, collected less than 30 months after vaccination. This TCR was recovered from a man between 50 and 69 years old who received an inactivated influenza vaccine. The rearrangement joins TRBV20-1 to TRBJ2-7; 10 bases are shared with TRBD2. This CDR3 reads CSARASGSLVEQYF. The DNA for the CDR3 is TGCAGTGCTAGAGCTAGCGGGAGTCTCGTCGAGCAGTACTTC.